The 30 T cell receptor beta chains presented below share a single source sample, sequenced in a study of T cells in Graves' hyperthyroidism and ophthalmopathy. Authors of the study amplified TCR beta CDR3 regions from RNA transcripts. The study used the HTBI primer set for a first-round RT-PCR of the TCR CDR3. Each CDR3 protein is one row after TCRdb ran MiXCR on the multiplex PCR reads. Found here are a few hundred thousand distinct CDR3 sequences, under 20% of them singletons; the top ten hold roughly 18%. The sample comprised blood. These receptors were collected from a woman under 30 with Graves' ophthalmopathy.

Only a few counts were recorded for this clonotype. The rearrangement links TRBV27 to TRBJ2-1, with D perhaps TRBD2 (6 bases). Per germline, CDR1 MNHEY and CDR2 SMNVEV (reference sequence). The CDR3 has 13 amino acids. The V end was cut by 3 bases, the J end by 7 bases, with 10 bases between. This chain's CDR3 is CASSFGGINEQFF. As DNA, the CDR3 is TGTGCCAGCAGTTTCGGCGGGATAAATGAGCAGTTCTTC.

This clonotype came up once. In DNA, the CDR3 is TGTGCCAGCAGCCAAGGGGAAGGACGTCCCGGGGAGCTGTTTTTT. Its translation: CASSQGEGRPGELFF. V and J are TRBV3-1 and TRBJ2-2, with no clear D. There are 15 residues in the CDR3. Germline V lookup: CDR1 LGHDT, CDR2 YNNKEL (reference sequence). Trimming took 1 base from V and 6 from J, leaving 12 bases between them. The variable domain in full, completed from reference TRBV3-1 and TRBJ2-2, reads DTAVSQTPKYLVTQMGNDKSIKCEQNLGHDTMYWYKQDSKKFLKIMFSYNNKELIINETVPNRFSPKSPDKAHLNLHINSLELGDSAVYFCASSQGEGRPGELFFGEGSRLTVL.

This clonotype appeared many times. This chain joins TRBV6-1 and TRBJ2-7, with TRBD2 as a possible D gene (5 bases). The CDR3 contains 15 residues. V lost 5 bases and J lost 2, with 16 bases in between. Germline V gene data show CDR1 as MNHNS and CDR2 as SASEGT. CDR3 sequence reads: CASSQIGGKAYEQYF. The CDR3 coding sequence is TGTGCCAGCAGTCAAATTGGAGGAAAGGCCTACGAGCAGTACTTC.

This chain uses TRBV18 with TRBJ1-2; 9 nucleotides line up with TRBD1. Trimming cost V 0 bases and J 8 bases; bases outside gene matches: 7. This CDR3 contains 15 residues. Germline V gene sequence: CDR1 KGHSH, CDR2 LQKENI. The CDR3 spells CASSPPSGQGSGYTF. DNA of the CDR3: TGTGCCAGCTCACCACCCTCGGGACAGGGAAGCGGCTACACCTTC. Filled out from reference TRBV18 and TRBJ1-2, the complete variable domain reads NAGVMQNPRHLVRRRGQEARLRCSPMKGHSHVYWYRQLPEEGLKFMVYLQKENIIDESGMPKERFSAEFPKEGPSILRIQQVVRGDSAAYFCASSPPSGQGSGYTFGSGTRLTVV.

The chain is built from TRBV28 and TRBJ2-2; unclear D gene. Trimming stripped 3 bases from V and 0 bases from J, with 11 bases between. The CDR3 has 16 amino acids. The germline V gene has CDR1 MDHEN and CDR2 SYDVKM. The CDR3 spells CASSFYSGPNTGELFF. The CDR3 nucleotides are TGTGCCAGCAGTTTCTATTCCGGTCCGAACACCGGGGAGCTGTTTTTT.

This clonotype was counted ten times or more. This chain uses TRBV2 with TRBJ1-1, with 8 bases identical to TRBD1. In germline, CDR1 is SNHLY, CDR2 FYNNEI. The CDR3 length is 14 residues. Unmatched junction bases numbered 5, after V lost 0 bases and J lost 8 bases. CDR3 sequence reads: CASSEARPGGEAFF. Here the CDR3 DNA reads TGTGCCAGCAGTGAAGCCCGGCCAGGGGGCGAAGCTTTCTTT.

This clonotype was counted many times. The chain recombines TRBV2 with TRBJ1-1, with D possibly being TRBD1 (6 bases). The germline gives CDR1 SNHLY, CDR2 FYNNEI. This CDR3 has 13 residues. Trimming shortened V by 2 bases and J by 7 bases, and 11 bases separated the two germline ends. The CDR3 DNA sequence: TGTGCCAGCAGTGAACTCCGGACAGTTGAAGCTTTCTTT. It specifies CASSELRTVEAFF.

In this sample, this clonotype turned up many times. This rearrangement joins TRBV6-2 or TRBV6-3 to TRBJ1-1; no clear D. Deletions cut 0 bases from V and 1 base from J, with 6 bases between. CDR3 length equals 14 residues. Looked up from germline, CDR1 is MNHEY and CDR2 is SVGEGT. The DNA for the CDR3 is TGTGCCAGCAGTTACTCGAGAGGGAACACTGAAGCTTTCTTT. Protein sequence: CASSYSRGNTEAFF.

There are many counts of this clonotype. The chain carries TRBV20-1 and TRBJ1-5; D is uncertain. CDR1 is DFQATT, CDR2 SNEGSKA, per germline (reference sequence). The CDR3 runs 15 residues. The V gene lost 3 bases and the J gene lost 2 bases, with 14 bases spanning the gap. The CDR3 protein is CSASAPPPGNQPQHF. The CDR3 DNA follows: TGCAGTGCTAGTGCCCCGCCGCCAGGCAATCAGCCCCAGCATTTT.

This clonotype occurred many times. The V call is TRBV7-9, the J call TRBJ1-2; TRBD1 might be the D (5 bases). The V end lost 2 bases, the J end lost 2 bases, and 18 bases lay between the germline ends. The CDR3 is 17 residues long. Germline V gives CDR1 SEHNR, CDR2 FQNEAQ (reference sequence). CDR3 sequence (DNA): TGTGCCAGCAGCTTATTTGCGGGGGACTTTGGGAACTATGGCTACACCTTC. Encoded protein: CASSLFAGDFGNYGYTF. Using reference TRBV7-9 and TRBJ1-2 for the parts outside the CDR3, the full variable domain is DTGVSQNPRHKITKRGQNVTFRCDPISEHNRLYWYRQTLGQGPEFLTYFQNEAQLEKSRLLSDRFSAERPKGSFSTLEIQRTEQGDSAMYLCASSLFAGDFGNYGYTFGSGTRLTVV.

Ten or more counts support this clonotype. The chain links TRBV20-1 to TRBJ2-3; tentative D call: TRBD1 (6 bases). This CDR3 spans 14 amino acids. Germline loops: CDR1 DFQATT, CDR2 SNEGSKA (reference sequence). Trimming left V 4 bases short and J 1 base short, with 12 bases between. This CDR3 is CSATPDSRTDTQYF. CDR3 nucleotide sequence: TGCAGTGCTACTCCGGACAGTCGCACAGATACGCAGTATTTT.

This clonotype was found many times. V gene TRBV6-2 or TRBV6-3 combines with J gene TRBJ1-2, with D hard to call. This CDR3 spans 11 amino acids. V was clipped by 4 bases and J by 3 bases, with 3 bases between them. CDR1 is MNHEY and CDR2 is SVGEGT in the germline V gene. This CDR3 reads CASSSDYGYTF. The CDR3 DNA is TGTGCCAGCAGTTCTGACTATGGCTACACCTTC.

This clonotype was counted many times. The rearrangement links TRBV20-1 to TRBJ2-7; 10 bases are shared with TRBD2. J lost 1 base, V lost 4 bases, and 13 bases had no gene match. CDR3 length: 17 amino acids. In germline, CDR1 is DFQATT, CDR2 SNEGSKA (reference sequence). Here the CDR3 reads CSAILGLAGVGSYEQYF. DNA for the CDR3: TGCAGTGCTATCCTCGGGCTAGCGGGAGTAGGGTCCTACGAGCAGTACTTC.

The table lists this clonotype with many counts. This chain links TRBV2 with TRBJ2-2, with 7 bases matching TRBD1. Looked up from germline, CDR1 is SNHLY and CDR2 is FYNNEI. The CDR3 sequence is 13 residues long. V dropped 8 bases and J dropped 2; count of bases not matched to a gene: 2. CDR3 sequence: CASRDRNTGELFF. The CDR3 DNA reads TGTGCCAGCCGGGACAGAAACACCGGGGAGCTGTTTTTT.

This clonotype was recorded at least ten times. This chain connects TRBV12-3 or TRBV12-4 to TRBJ2-1, with 9 bases that match TRBD1. The CDR3 is 17 amino acids. Trimming removed 2 bases from V and 7 bases from J; junction bases left unmatched: 12. CDR3 in DNA: TGTGCCAGCAGTTTATCCACAGGGGGCGATTGGGGAAATGAGCAGTTCTTC. This codes for CASSLSTGGDWGNEQFF.

This clonotype appeared many times. The chain uses TRBV7-8 and TRBJ2-1, with 12 bases aligning to TRBD2. Germline V gives CDR1 SGHVS, CDR2 FQNEAQ. This CDR3 contains 13 residues. After removal of 9 bases from V and 5 bases from J, the junction contained 2 bases not matched to a gene. CDR3 in amino acids: CASGLAGNNEQFF. In DNA, the CDR3 is TGTGCCAGTGGACTAGCGGGAAACAATGAGCAGTTCTTC.

Comment on this clonotype: The junction differs from germline at one of its ends, possibly a read error. This chain uses TRBV7-9 with TRBJ1-1; 7 bases are a match to TRBD1. The CDR3 spans 13 residues. Germline V CDR1 and CDR2: SEHNR, FQNEAQ (reference sequence). The CDR3 protein is CASRLDRATEAFF. The CDR3 region has the DNA TGTGCCAGCAGATTAGACAGGGCTACTGAAGCTTTCTTT. The whole variable domain, remainder taken from reference TRBV7-9 and TRBJ1-1, is DTGVSQNPRHKITKRGQNVTFRCDPISEHNRLYWYRQTLGQGPEFLTYFQNEAQLEKSRLLSDRFSAERPKGSFSTLEIQRTEQGDSAMYLCASRLDRATEAFFGQGTRLTVV.

This chain connects TRBV5-6 to TRBJ1-2; D might be TRBD1 (6 bases). The CDR3 is made up of 14 amino acids. V gave up 3 bases and J gave up 8 bases, with 17 bases separating them. CDR1 is SGHDT, CDR2 YYEEEE, per germline. The CDR3 coding sequence is TGTGCCAGCAGCTCCTGGGGGGCTATTGAGGGCTACACCTTC. Protein product: CASSSWGAIEGYTF.

This clonotype was seen repeatedly, ten times or more. The rearrangement uses TRBV20-1 and TRBJ2-1, with D perhaps TRBD1 or TRBD2 (5 bases each). Germline loops: CDR1 DFQATT, CDR2 SNEGSKA (reference sequence). The CDR3 runs 15 residues. V was trimmed by 3 bases and J by 2 bases, leaving 14 bases between them. CDR3 coding DNA: TGCAGTGCTAGTGGGAAGAGGGGAGCCTACAATGAGCAGTTCTTC. It yields the protein CSASGKRGAYNEQFF.

The chain employs TRBV6-1 and TRBJ1-2; 10 positions agree with TRBD1. The ends lost 11 bases at V and 4 bases at J; junction bases unmatched: 7. CDR3 length: 13 amino acids. Germline loops: CDR1 MNHNS, CDR2 SASEGT. CDR3 region: CADRDRGPYGYTF. The CDR3, as DNA: TGTGCCGACCGCGACAGGGGGCCCTATGGCTACACCTTC.

In its sample, this clonotype was seen many times. This chain connects TRBV18 to TRBJ1-1, with TRBD1 identical over 8 bases. V lost 3 bases to trimming and J lost 5 bases; unmatched junction nucleotides: 2. Germline V lookup: CDR1 KGHSH, CDR2 LQKENI. The CDR3 has 13 residues. CDR3: CASSPTGGTEAFF. CDR3 sequence (DNA): TGTGCCAGCTCACCCACAGGGGGGACTGAAGCTTTCTTT. The full variable domain, rest sourced from reference TRBV18 and TRBJ1-1, is NAGVMQNPRHLVRRRGQEARLRCSPMKGHSHVYWYRQLPEEGLKFMVYLQKENIIDESGMPKERFSAEFPKEGPSILRIQQVVRGDSAAYFCASSPTGGTEAFFGQGTRLTVV.

In this sample, this clonotype turned up many times. This rearrangement joins TRBV7-9 to TRBJ2-1; D tentatively reads TRBD1 or TRBD2 (5 bases each). CDR1 SEHNR and CDR2 FQNEAQ come from the germline V gene (reference sequence). V was shortened by 11 bases and J by 10 bases, with 18 bases between the two germline ends. The CDR3 runs 12 residues. CDR3 bases: TGTGCCGCTGGGCCGGGAACAGGAGAGCAGTTCTTC. This gives the protein CAAGPGTGEQFF.

This chain joins TRBV19 and TRBJ1-5, with a weak D call TRBD1 (5 bases). CDR3 length: 15 amino acids. CDR1 is LNHDA, CDR2 SQIVND, per germline (reference sequence). V was clipped by 3 bases and J by 7 bases, with 16 bases between them. The CDR3 protein is CASSIPRQGRQPQHF. The CDR3 DNA reads TGTGCCAGTAGTATTCCTCGGCAGGGTAGACAGCCCCAGCATTTT.

This chain links TRBV9 with TRBJ1-1, with a tentative D call TRBD1 (5 bases). The germline V gene encodes CDR1 SGDLS and CDR2 YYNGEE. The length of the CDR3 is 13 residues. V lost 6 bases to trimming and J lost 3 bases, with 12 bases between them. For the CDR3, the DNA is TGTGCCAGCACTGGGGGAGGGGACACTGAAGCTTTCTTT. Protein product: CASTGGGDTEAFF.

The sample holds one count of this clonotype. V gene TRBV4-2 combines with J gene TRBJ2-3; unclear D gene. Germline V gene lookup returns CDR1 LGHNA and CDR2 YNFKEQ. Trimming pared 0 bases from V and 3 bases from J, leaving 16 bases between. The CDR3 spans 17 residues. This chain's CDR3 is CASSQDAPPKPTDTQYF. CDR3 coding DNA: TGTGCCAGCAGCCAAGACGCCCCGCCCAAACCGACAGATACGCAGTATTTT.

The chain carries TRBV18 and TRBJ1-1; the D is unclear. The CDR3 totals 17 residues. Germline values: CDR1 KGHSH, CDR2 LQKENI. The V end lost 1 base, the J end lost 1 base, and 16 bases lay between the germline ends. CDR3 loop: CASSPRVTINSNTEAFF. CDR3 bases: TGTGCCAGCTCACCACGGGTTACCATAAACTCGAACACTGAAGCTTTCTTT.

V is TRBV27 and J is TRBJ2-7, with 12 nucleotides matching TRBD2. The ends lost 6 bases at V and 0 bases at J; junction bases unmatched: 3. The length of the CDR3 is 15 residues. Germline CDR1 and CDR2: MNHEY and SMNVEV (reference sequence). CDR3 DNA: TGTGCCAGCAGCACTAGCGGGAGGAGCTCCTACGAGCAGTACTTC. Protein product: CASSTSGRSSYEQYF.

There are many counts of this clonotype. Written as DNA, the CDR3 is TGCGCCAGCAGCCACGGGACAGGAACCTTGAACACTGAAGCTTTCTTT. Translated: CASSHGTGTLNTEAFF. This sequence joins TRBV4-1 and TRBJ1-1; 8 bases align to TRBD1. V shed 3 bases, J shed 0 bases, and the junction held 6 bases outside the gene matches. This CDR3 is 16 amino acids long. CDR1 is MGHRA and CDR2 is YSYEKL in the germline V gene.

This clonotype was seen only a few times. The CDR3 DNA sequence: TGCAGCTCGGCCCTAGGAAGGGGCACTGAAGCTTTCTTT. This codes for CSSALGRGTEAFF. The chain is built from TRBV29-1 and TRBJ1-1; D is possibly TRBD1 (5 bases). Trimming removed 8 bases at V and 4 bases at J, with 17 bases between. Germline CDR1 reads SQVTM; CDR2 reads ANQGSEA. The CDR3 loop spans 13 amino acids.

The V call is TRBV18, the J call TRBJ1-1; no clear D. Germline CDR1 and CDR2: KGHSH and LQKENI. Trimming pared 3 bases from V and 0 bases from J, leaving 11 bases between. The CDR3 runs 15 residues. Here the CDR3 DNA reads TGTGCCAGCTCACCCCCGGTGAAGTTGAACACTGAAGCTTTCTTT. Its translation is CASSPPVKLNTEAFF.